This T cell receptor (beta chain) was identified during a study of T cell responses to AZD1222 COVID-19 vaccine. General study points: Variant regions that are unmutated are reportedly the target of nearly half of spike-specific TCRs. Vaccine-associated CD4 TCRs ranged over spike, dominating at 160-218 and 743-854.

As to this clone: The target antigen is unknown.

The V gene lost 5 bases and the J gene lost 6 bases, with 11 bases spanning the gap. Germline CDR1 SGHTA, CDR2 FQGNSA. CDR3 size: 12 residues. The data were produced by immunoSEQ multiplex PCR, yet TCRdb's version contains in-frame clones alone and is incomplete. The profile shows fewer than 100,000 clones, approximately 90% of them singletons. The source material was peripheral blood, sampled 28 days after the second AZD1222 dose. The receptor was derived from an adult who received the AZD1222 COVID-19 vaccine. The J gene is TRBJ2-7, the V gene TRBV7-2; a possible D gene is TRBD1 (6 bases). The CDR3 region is CASSPDRSEQYF. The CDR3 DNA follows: TGTGCCAGCAGCCCCGACAGGTCCGAGCAGTACTTC.